These T cell receptor beta chains were read from a single sample in a study of blood T cell repertoires in COVID-19. The method was immunoSEQ multiplex PCR; TCRdb's version includes in-frame clones alone and lacks a portion of them. The sample lists some 72,000 clones; over 85% were seen once. Sequenced sample: peripheral blood. All receptors come from a man aged 50 or older with active COVID-19. CDR3s include the opening cysteine and the closing phenylalanine or tryptophan. D genes are given only for firm matches. Clone sizes are given selectively: once, few, many, or a class where the clone is expanded.

j_gene | abundance | v_gene | d_gene | CDR3aa | CDR3nt
TRBJ1-6 | NA | TRBV30 | NA | CAWSITRDASYNSPLHF | TGTGCCTGGAGTATAACCCGGGATGCATCCTATAATTCACCCCTCCACTTT
TRBJ2-1 | NA | TRBV6-6 | TRBD2 | CASRVAGDSYNEQFF | TGTGCCAGCAGGGTAGCGGGAGACTCCTACAATGAGCAGTTCTTC
TRBJ1-4 | NA | TRBV3-1/TRBV3-2 | NA | CASSQVLSEKLFF | TGTGCCAGCAGCCAAGTCCTGAGTGAAAAACTGTTTTTT
TRBJ2-1 | NA | TRBV7-2 | TRBD1 | CASSPNPTGSSYNEQFF | TGTGCCAGCAGCCCGAACCCGACAGGGAGCTCCTACAATGAGCAGTTCTTC
TRBJ2-2 | NA | TRBV7-9 | TRBD1 | CASSRGQGGHTGELFF | TGTGCCAGCAGCCGTGGACAGGGTGGTCACACCGGGGAGCTGTTTTTT
TRBJ2-7 | NA | TRBV5-8 | NA | CASSTGTLARDEQYF | TGTGCCAGCAGCACCGGGACACTTGCTCGGGACGAGCAGTACTTC
TRBJ2-7 | NA | TRBV12-3/TRBV12-4 | NA | CASSLWGVVDF | TGTGCCAGCAGTTTATGGGGGGTTGTCGACTTC
TRBJ1-2 | NA | TRBV19 | TRBD1 | CASSPGLHRDRFNYGYTF | TGTGCCAGTAGCCCAGGTTTACACCGGGACAGATTTAACTATGGCTACACCTTC
TRBJ2-1 | NA | TRBV7-8 | TRBD1 | CASSRQGSSYNEQFF | TGTGCCAGCAGCAGACAGGGGAGTTCCTACAATGAGCAGTTCTTC
TRBJ2-1 | NA | TRBV6-5 | NA | CASRLGTFPYNEQFF | TGTGCCAGCAGGCTCGGGACTTTCCCTTACAATGAGCAGTTCTTC
TRBJ1-1 | once | TRBV3-1/TRBV3-2 | NA | CASSPYLNTEAFF | TGTGCCAGCAGTCCTTACTTGAACACTGAAGCTTTCTTT
TRBJ2-5 | NA | TRBV28 | NA | CASSSSVETQYF | TGTGCCAGCAGTTCCTCGGTGGAGACCCAGTACTTC
TRBJ2-2 | once | TRBV5-1 | NA | CASSAQALGELFF | TGCGCCAGCAGCGCCCAGGCGTTGGGGGAGCTGTTTTTT
TRBJ2-3 | NA | TRBV11-2 | NA | CASSLVAGALGDTQYF | TGTGCCAGCAGCTTAGTGGCGGGGGCCCTCGGTGATACGCAGTATTTT
TRBJ2-2 | once | TRBV12-3/TRBV12-4 | TRBD1 | CASSLGGGGELFF | TGTGCCAGCAGTCTAGGGGGCGGCGGGGAGCTGTTTTTT
TRBJ1-2 | NA | TRBV3-1/TRBV3-2 | TRBD1 | CASSQDFAGGRGYTF | TGTGCCAGCAGCCAAGATTTTGCAGGGGGACGTGGCTACACCTTC
TRBJ1-2 | NA | TRBV5-4 | TRBD1 | CASSLLEGAKVNYGYTF | TGTGCCAGCAGCTTGTTGGAGGGGGCGAAAGTTAACTATGGCTACACCTTC
TRBJ2-5 | NA | TRBV3-1/TRBV3-2 | TRBD2 | CASSHLAGARETQYF | TGTGCCAGCAGCCATCTAGCGGGGGCGCGGGAGACCCAGTACTTC
TRBJ1-2 | once | TRBV5-1 | TRBD1 | CASTQTGELGAGYTF | TGCGCCAGCACCCAGACAGGGGAGCTTGGAGCCGGCTACACCTTC
TRBJ2-5 | NA | TRBV28 | NA | CASRTHRTAQETQYF | TGTGCCAGCAGGACCCACCGGACAGCTCAAGAGACCCAGTACTTC
TRBJ2-2 | NA | TRBV29-1 | NA | CSAPSDTGELFF | TGCAGCGCCCCCTCCGACACCGGGGAGCTGTTTTTT
TRBJ1-5 | NA | TRBV19 | NA | CASSMGRSSSGNQPQHF | TGTGCCAGTAGTATGGGCAGAAGCTCCTCGGGGAATCAGCCCCAGCATTTT